The TCR beta chain described here comes from a study of blood T cell repertoires in COVID-19. Study-level background: The United States, Italy and Spain supplied acute and convalescent COVID-19 samples.

Per the original data handling: Scientists estimated how many nucleated cells there were by amplifying reference gene primers. Assay used: immunoSEQ multiplex PCR; TCRdb lists only in-frame clones, some missing. Clonal size and the V and J genes are those of that table, whereas D and trimming came from the DNA. This table has roughly 50,000 clones, 70% to 90% appearing once. This clone was seen a handful of times. Germline V CDR1 and CDR2: SNHLY, FYNNEI. This CDR3 contains 16 residues. V gave up 4 bases and J gave up 4 bases; unmatched junction bases: 9. The chain uses TRBV2 and TRBJ1-5, with 8 bases aligning to TRBD1. The TCR was taken from a human donor in a cohort sampled during active COVID-19. The sample comprised peripheral blood. The CDR3 nucleotides are TGTGCCAGCAGTGTTCCAATCAGGGGGCGAAATCAGCCCCAGCATTTT. Translating gives CASSVPIRGRNQPQHF.